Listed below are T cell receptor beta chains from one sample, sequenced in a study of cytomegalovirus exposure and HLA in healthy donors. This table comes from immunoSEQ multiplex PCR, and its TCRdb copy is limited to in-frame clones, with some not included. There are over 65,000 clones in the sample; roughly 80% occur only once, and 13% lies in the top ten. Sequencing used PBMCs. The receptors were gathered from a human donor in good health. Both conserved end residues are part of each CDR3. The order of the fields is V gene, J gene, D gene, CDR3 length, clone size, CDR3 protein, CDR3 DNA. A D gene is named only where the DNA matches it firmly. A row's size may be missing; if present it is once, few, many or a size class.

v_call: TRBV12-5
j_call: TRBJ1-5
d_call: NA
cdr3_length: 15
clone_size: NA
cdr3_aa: CASGPGGVSNQPQHF
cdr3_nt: TGTGCTAGTGGCCCAGGAGGGGTTAGCAATCAGCCCCAGCATTTT

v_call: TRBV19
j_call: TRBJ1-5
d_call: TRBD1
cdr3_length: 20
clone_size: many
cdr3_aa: CASTPGTGLTNNAPNQPQHF
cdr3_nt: TGTGCCAGTACCCCTGGGACAGGGTTGACAAATAATGCGCCGAATCAGCCCCAGCATTTT

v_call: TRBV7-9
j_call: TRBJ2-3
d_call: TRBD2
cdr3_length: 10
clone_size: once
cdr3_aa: CLSGGDTQYF
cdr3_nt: TGCCTGAGCGGGGGAGATACGCAGTATTTT

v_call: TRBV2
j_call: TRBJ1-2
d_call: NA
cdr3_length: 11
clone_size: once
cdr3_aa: CASSPNYGYTF
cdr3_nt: TGTGCCAGCAGCCCGAACTATGGCTACACCTTC

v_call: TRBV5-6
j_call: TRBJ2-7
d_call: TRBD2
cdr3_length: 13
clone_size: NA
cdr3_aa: CASTLADSYEQYF
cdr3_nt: TGTGCCAGCACACTAGCGGACTCCTACGAGCAGTACTTC

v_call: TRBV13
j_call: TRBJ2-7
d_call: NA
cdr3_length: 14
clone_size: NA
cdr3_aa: CASSYRDTSYEQYF
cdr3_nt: TGTGCCAGCAGCTACCGGGACACTTCCTACGAGCAGTACTTC

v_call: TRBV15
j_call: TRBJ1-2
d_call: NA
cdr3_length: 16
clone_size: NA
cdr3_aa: CATSRVGRDSSYGYTF
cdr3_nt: TGTGCCACCAGCAGAGTGGGGAGGGATTCTAGCTATGGCTACACCTTC

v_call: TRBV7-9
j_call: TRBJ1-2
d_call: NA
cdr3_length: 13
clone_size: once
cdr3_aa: CASSPPANYGYTF
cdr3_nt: TGTGCCAGCAGCCCCCCAGCGAACTATGGCTACACCTTC

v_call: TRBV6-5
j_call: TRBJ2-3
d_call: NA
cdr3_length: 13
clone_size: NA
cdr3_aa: CASSTPGADTQYF
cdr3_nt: TGTGCCAGCAGTACCCCCGGGGCAGATACGCAGTATTTT

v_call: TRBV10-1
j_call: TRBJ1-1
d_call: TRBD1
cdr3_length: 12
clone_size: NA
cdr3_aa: CASSYHRGQAFF
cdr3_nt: TGCGCCAGCAGCTACCACAGGGGCCAAGCTTTCTTT